A selection of T cell receptor beta chains follows, all from one sample in a study of cytomegalovirus exposure and HLA in healthy donors. Libraries were prepared by immunoSEQ multiplex PCR; TCRdb keeps only in-frame clonotypes and omits some of them. The profile shows roughly 230,000 clones, 80% to 95% of them singletons. Material: PBMCs. Every receptor here comes from a woman aged 25 to 39 in good health and CMV-seronegative. Each CDR3 is given with its conserved first and last residue.

CDR3 protein	V gene	J gene
CSGQGAYYNEQFF	TRBV29-1	TRBJ2-1
CASSEGQGVFYNEQFF	TRBV2	TRBJ2-1
CASSVQGDTQYF	TRBV9	TRBJ2-3
CARLAGGEGDIQYF	TRBV10-2	TRBJ2-4
CASSLGTGNVRETEAFF	TRBV5-1	TRBJ1-1
CASSLGDLNTEAFF	TRBV5-6	TRBJ1-1
CSVDEETQYF	TRBV29-1	TRBJ2-5
CASSPPGAARSNQPQHF	TRBV18	TRBJ1-5
CASSSGQGPLGQYF	TRBV5-4	TRBJ2-7
CASSVAGTWDEQYF	TRBV9	TRBJ2-7
CASSFSGTGTAYEQYF	TRBV27	TRBJ2-7
CASRWDPTDTQYF	TRBV6-6	TRBJ2-3
CASSPLDGRAYEQYF	TRBV27	TRBJ2-7
CASSRLAGTDTQYF	TRBV27	TRBJ2-3
CASSPAQGYTF	TRBV7-9	TRBJ1-2
CATKNGRNTEAFF	TRBV19	TRBJ1-1
CASSQETMSSYEQYF	TRBV14	TRBJ2-7
CASSYMGSYNEQFF	TRBV27	TRBJ2-1
CASGLQAGGYEQYF	TRBV5-1	TRBJ2-7
CASRFDRGIFPYEQYF	TRBV12-2	TRBJ2-7
CASSSPKAYEQYF	TRBV5-6	TRBJ2-7
CASSLEGASGYTF	TRBV7-8	TRBJ1-2
CASSLSSGGPSYNEQFF	TRBV7-9	TRBJ2-1
CAISESGADQETQYF	TRBV10-3	TRBJ2-5
CSVEGQDYEQYF	TRBV29-1	TRBJ2-7
CASSEQETQYF	TRBV11-3	TRBJ2-5
CASSYSQASTDTQYF	TRBV6-6	TRBJ2-3
CASSWGQGGDTIYF	TRBV11-2	TRBJ1-3